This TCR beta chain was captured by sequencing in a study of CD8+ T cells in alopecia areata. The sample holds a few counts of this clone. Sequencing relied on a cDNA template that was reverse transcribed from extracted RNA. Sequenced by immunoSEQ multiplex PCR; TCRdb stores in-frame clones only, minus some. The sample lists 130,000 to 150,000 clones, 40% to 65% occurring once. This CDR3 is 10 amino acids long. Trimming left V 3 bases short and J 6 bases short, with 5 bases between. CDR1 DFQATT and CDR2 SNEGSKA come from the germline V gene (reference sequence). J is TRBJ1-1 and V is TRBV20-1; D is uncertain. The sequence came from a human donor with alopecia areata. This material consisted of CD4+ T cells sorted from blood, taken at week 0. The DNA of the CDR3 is TGCAGTGCTAGTAGGCCTGAAGCTTTCTTT. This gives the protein CSASRPEAFF.